The rows below give T cell receptor beta chains drawn from one sample of a study of blood T cell repertoires in COVID-19. The protocol was immunoSEQ multiplex PCR, while the TCRdb copy is restricted to in-frame clones and leaves out a portion. The repertoire has approximately 93,000 clones, around 72% of them found once; the top ten carry approximately 15%. Sample: peripheral blood. The receptors here all came from an elderly woman with acute or convalescent COVID-19. Each CDR3 is given with its conserved first and last residue. D genes are given only for firm matches. The size field is filled for only some rows; it gives once, few, many or a size class.

>NA|TRBJ2-3|13|TRBV19|NA
TGTGCCAGTAGTAGAACTCCGGCAGATACGCAGTATTTT
CASSRTPADTQYF
>NA|TRBJ1-2|14|TRBV19|once
TGTGCCAGTACCAAAGGCGGGAGGGCCTATGGCTACACCTTC
CASTKGGRAYGYTF
>TRBD1|TRBJ1-5|15|TRBV2|NA
TGTGCCAGTGGCCCCGGGACAGGAGGGAGTCAGCCCCAGCATTTT
CASGPGTGGSQPQHF
>TRBD2|TRBJ2-3|15|TRBV5-4|once
TGTGCCAGCAGCTTGCGGACTAGCGGGACAGATACGCAGTATTTT
CASSLRTSGTDTQYF
>NA|TRBJ1-5|14|TRBV14|NA
TGTGCCAGCAGCCCGACTGAGAGCAATCAGCCCCAGCATTTT
CASSPTESNQPQHF
>NA|TRBJ2-1|15|TRBV6-1|NA
TGTGCCAGCAGTGAAGGGTTGAGACAGCTGGGTGAGCAGTTCTTC
CASSEGLRQLGEQFF
>TRBD1|TRBJ1-1|15|TRBV10-3|NA
TGTGCCATCAGCGAATATCAGGGGGCGGACACTGAAGCTTTCTTT
CAISEYQGADTEAFF
>NA|TRBJ1-2|12|TRBV30|NA
TGTGCCTGGAGTGGGACAGTGGGAGGCTACACCTTC
CAWSGTVGGYTF
>TRBD1|TRBJ2-3|16|TRBV19|NA
TGTGCCAGTAGTAGCAGGGGACAGGGGGCGGCAGATACGCAGTATTTT
CASSSRGQGAADTQYF
>NA|TRBJ2-5|14|TRBV7-3|NA
TGTGCCAGCAGCTTAACAGGCGCTAGGGAGACCCAGTACTTC
CASSLTGARETQYF
>NA|TRBJ1-2|17|TRBV5-6|NA
TGTGCCAGCAGGCTGGTTTTCTTCGGACAGCTTAACTATGGCTACACCTTC
CASRLVFFGQLNYGYTF
>NA|TRBJ1-2|15|TRBV4-3|NA
TGCGCCAGCAGCCAAGATGCGGGGGGGCCCTATGGCTACACCTTC
CASSQDAGGPYGYTF
>NA|TRBJ2-3|14|TRBV5-1|few
TGCGCCAGCAGCTGGGACTCGAGAGAGGATACGCAGTATTTT
CASSWDSREDTQYF
>NA|TRBJ1-3|14|TRBV19|NA
TGTGCCAGTAGTATCGGGACTTCTGGAAACACCATATATTTT
CASSIGTSGNTIYF
>NA|TRBJ1-6|13|TRBV7-2|NA
TGTGCCAGCAGCCCGGAGAGAGGTTTCCTCCTCCACTTT
CASSPERGFLLHF
>TRBD1|TRBJ2-5|15|TRBV18|few
TGTGCCAGCTCATGGCTAGTAGGACAGGGAGAGACCCAGTACTTC
CASSWLVGQGETQYF
>TRBD1|TRBJ2-5|13|TRBV7-9|NA
TGTGCCAGCCAGGGACAGGGGGGAGAGACCCAGTACTTC
CASQGQGGETQYF
>NA|TRBJ1-5|15|TRBV19|NA
TGTGCCAGTAGTATGTACACGTATAGCAATCAGCCCCAGCATTTT
CASSMYTYSNQPQHF
>NA|TRBJ1-4|13|TRBV2|few
TGTGCCAGCACAGGGCGCCCTAATGAAAAACTGTTTTTT
CASTGRPNEKLFF
>NA|TRBJ1-2|19|TRBV30|NA
TGTGCCTGGAGTACATCCTCCCTTAGATCTCTGAGGGGGAACTATGGCTACACCTTC
CAWSTSSLRSLRGNYGYTF
>TRBD1|TRBJ2-7|14|TRBV7-3|few
TGTGCCAGCAGTAGACCGGGACAGGAATACGAGCAGTACTTC
CASSRPGQEYEQYF
>NA|TRBJ1-4|14|TRBV7-2|NA
TGTGCCAGCAGCTTAAGGGGAGGGGGTGAAAAACTGTTTTTT
CASSLRGGGEKLFF
>NA|TRBJ1-4|16|TRBV5-6|NA
TGTGCCAGCAGCTTGGTGGGGGGGTCTCTGGATGAAAAACTGTTTTTT
CASSLVGGSLDEKLFF
>NA|TRBJ1-2|13|TRBV6-5|few
TGTGCCAGCAGGACTTCTAGAGAGCCTGGCTACACCTTC
CASRTSREPGYTF
>NA|TRBJ1-5|12|TRBV7-2|NA
TGTGCCAGCAGCTTAGACAGTCAGCCCCAGCATTTT
CASSLDSQPQHF
>TRBD1|TRBJ1-5|14|TRBV7-9|NA
TGTGCCAGCAGCTCGGACAGGGGAAATCAGCCCCAGCATTTT
CASSSDRGNQPQHF